Below are 6 T cell receptor beta chains sequenced from a single sample in a study of T cells after yellow fever vaccination. MiXCR, run by TCRdb on the 5' RACE reads, gives a single entry per CDR3 protein. The table records fewer than 450,000 distinct CDR3 sequences, approximately 8% of them present only once. The source was PBMCs, collected roughly 47 days after the first yellow fever vaccination. These receptors came from a man aged 18 to 29 who received the YFV17D yellow fever vaccine.

This clonotype was detected many times. The chain combines TRBV5-1 with TRBJ2-1, with 8 positions matching TRBD1. There are 14 residues in the CDR3. Germline CDR1 and CDR2: SGHRS and YFSETQ. Trimming removed 4 bases from V and 10 bases from J; junction bases left unmatched: 10. CDR3 residues: CASSHISGTGEQFF. In DNA form, the CDR3 reads TGCGCCAGCAGCCACATCTCCGGGACAGGAGAGCAGTTCTTC.

The J gene is TRBJ1-1, the V gene TRBV12-3 or TRBV12-4; no definite D call. The ends were cut back, 5 bases at V and 10 bases at J, with 11 bases in the middle. The CDR3 runs to 11 residues. The CDR3 loop reads CASSLGFGAFF. In nucleotides, the CDR3 is TGTGCCAGCAGTCTGGGGTTTGGAGCTTTCTTT.

This clonotype was observed a handful of times. The rearrangement joins TRBV16 to TRBJ1-5; no definite D call. Trimming left V 1 base short and J 7 bases short, with 5 bases between. Germline CDR1 and CDR2: KGHSY and FQNENV. The CDR3 contains 12 residues. The CDR3 sequence is CASSQYGQPQHF. CDR3 sequence (DNA): TGTGCCAGCAGCCAATACGGCCAGCCCCAGCATTTT.

This rearrangement joins TRBV28 to TRBJ2-3; 7 nucleotides match TRBD2. Trimming cost V 9 bases and J 0 bases; bases outside gene matches: 3. CDR3 length equals 13 residues. CDR1 MDHEN and CDR2 SYDVKM come from the germline V gene. The CDR3 region is CASGAGSTDTQYF. The CDR3 nucleotides are TGTGCCAGTGGAGCGGGGAGCACAGATACGCAGTATTTT.

The chain combines TRBV6-1 with TRBJ2-5; D is unclear. V shed 6 bases and J shed 1 base, with 12 bases lying between them. CDR1 and CDR2 from the germline V gene are MNHNS and SASEGT. The CDR3 sequence is 14 residues long. CDR3 loop: CASRAQATQETQYF. CDR3 DNA: TGTGCCAGCAGGGCCCAGGCAACCCAAGAGACCCAGTACTTC.

This clonotype has more than one count but fewer than ten. CDR3: CASSLYTGGEETQYF. CDR3 nucleotide sequence: TGCGCCAGCAGCTTGTACACAGGGGGTGAAGAGACCCAGTACTTC. V is TRBV5-1 and J is TRBJ2-5, with 8 bases fitting TRBD1. The CDR3 sequence is 15 residues long. Germline CDR1 reads SGHRS; CDR2 reads YFSETQ. The V gene end was trimmed by 1 base and the J gene end by 3 bases; junction bases not matched to a gene: 5.